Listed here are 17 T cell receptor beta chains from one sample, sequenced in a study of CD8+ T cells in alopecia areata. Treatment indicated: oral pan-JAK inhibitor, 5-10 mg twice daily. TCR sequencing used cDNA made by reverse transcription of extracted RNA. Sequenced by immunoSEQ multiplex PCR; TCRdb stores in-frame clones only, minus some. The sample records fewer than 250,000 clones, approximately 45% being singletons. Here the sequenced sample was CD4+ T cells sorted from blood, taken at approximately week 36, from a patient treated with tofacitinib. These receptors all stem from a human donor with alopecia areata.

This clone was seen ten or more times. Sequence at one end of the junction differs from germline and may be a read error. CDR3 region: CASSQAAGSTDTQYF. Written as DNA, the CDR3 is TGTGCTAGCAGTCAAGCGGCGGGCAGCACAGATACGCAGTATTTT. The chain employs TRBV7-7 and TRBJ2-3; TRBD2 might be the D (5 bases). The CDR3 length is 15 residues. The germline V gene encodes CDR1 SSHAT and CDR2 FNYEAQ (reference sequence).

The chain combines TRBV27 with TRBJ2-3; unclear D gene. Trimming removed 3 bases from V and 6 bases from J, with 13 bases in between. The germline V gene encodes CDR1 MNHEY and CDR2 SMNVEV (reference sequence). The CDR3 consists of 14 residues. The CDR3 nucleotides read TGTGCCAGCAGTTTTCTGCCCAACCTGGATACGCAGTATTTT. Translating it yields CASSFLPNLDTQYF.

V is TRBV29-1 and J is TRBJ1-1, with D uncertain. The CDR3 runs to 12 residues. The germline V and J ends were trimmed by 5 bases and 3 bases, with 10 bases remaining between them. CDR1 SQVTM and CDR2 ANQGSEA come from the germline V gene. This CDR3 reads CSVRIADTEAFF. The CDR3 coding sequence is TGCAGCGTTAGAATAGCGGACACTGAAGCTTTCTTT.

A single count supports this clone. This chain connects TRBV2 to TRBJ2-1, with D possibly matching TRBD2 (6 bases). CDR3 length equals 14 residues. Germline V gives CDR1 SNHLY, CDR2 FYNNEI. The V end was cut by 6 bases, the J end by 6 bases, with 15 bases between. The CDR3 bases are TGTGCCAGCAGGGGTGGAGGGGCCCGCAATGAGCAGTTCTTC. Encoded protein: CASRGGGARNEQFF.

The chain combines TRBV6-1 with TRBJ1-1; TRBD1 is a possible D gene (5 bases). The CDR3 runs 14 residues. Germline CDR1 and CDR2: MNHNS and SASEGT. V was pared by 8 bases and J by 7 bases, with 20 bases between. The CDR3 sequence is CASAREWDGREAFF. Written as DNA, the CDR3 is TGTGCCAGCGCCCGAGAATGGGACGGACGTGAAGCTTTCTTT.

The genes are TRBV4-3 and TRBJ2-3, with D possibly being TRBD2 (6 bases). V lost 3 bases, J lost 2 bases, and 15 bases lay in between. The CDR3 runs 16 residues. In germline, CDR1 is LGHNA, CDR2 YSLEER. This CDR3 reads CASSQRISGNTDTQYF. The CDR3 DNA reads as TGCGCCAGCAGCCAGAGAATTAGCGGAAACACAGATACGCAGTATTTT.

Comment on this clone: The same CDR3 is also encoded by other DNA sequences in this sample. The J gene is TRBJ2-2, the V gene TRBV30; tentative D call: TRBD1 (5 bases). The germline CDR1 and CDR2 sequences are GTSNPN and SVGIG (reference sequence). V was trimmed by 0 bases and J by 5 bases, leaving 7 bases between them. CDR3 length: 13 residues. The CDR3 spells CAWSVRGTGELFF. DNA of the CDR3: TGTGCCTGGAGTGTTAGGGGAACCGGGGAGCTGTTTTTT.

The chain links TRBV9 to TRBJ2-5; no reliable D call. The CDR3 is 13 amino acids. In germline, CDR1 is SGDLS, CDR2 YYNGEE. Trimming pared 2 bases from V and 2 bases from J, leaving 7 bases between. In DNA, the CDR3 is TGTGCCAGCAGCGTCGTGGGGCAAGAGACCCAGTACTTC. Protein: CASSVVGQETQYF. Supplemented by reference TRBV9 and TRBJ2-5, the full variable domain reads DSGVTQTPKHLITATGQRVTLRCSPRSGDLSVYWYQQSLDQGLQFLIQYYNGEERAKGNILERFSAQQFPDLHSELNLSSLELGDSALYFCASSVVGQETQYFGPGTRLLVL.

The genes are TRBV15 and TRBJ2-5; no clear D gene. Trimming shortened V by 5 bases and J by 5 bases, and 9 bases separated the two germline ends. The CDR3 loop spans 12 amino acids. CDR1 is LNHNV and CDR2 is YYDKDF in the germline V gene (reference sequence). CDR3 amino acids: CATSYGTETQYF. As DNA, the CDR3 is TGTGCCACCAGCTACGGCACGGAGACCCAGTACTTC.

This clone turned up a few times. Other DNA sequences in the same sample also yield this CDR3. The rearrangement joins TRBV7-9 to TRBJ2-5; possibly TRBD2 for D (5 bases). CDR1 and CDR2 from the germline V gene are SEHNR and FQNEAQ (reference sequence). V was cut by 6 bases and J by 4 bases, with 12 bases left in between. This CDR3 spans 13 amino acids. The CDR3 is CASSLAGVETQYF. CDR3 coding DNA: TGTGCCAGCAGTCTAGCTGGGGTAGAGACCCAGTACTTC. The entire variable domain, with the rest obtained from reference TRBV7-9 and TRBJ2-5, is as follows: DTGVSQNPRHKITKRGQNVTFRCDPISEHNRLYWYRQTLGQGPEFLTYFQNEAQLEKSRLLSDRFSAERPKGSFSTLEIQRTEQGDSAMYLCASSLAGVETQYFGPGTRLLVL.

The CDR3 spells CASCPEGADTQYF. Written as DNA, the CDR3 is TGCGCCAGTTGCCCCGAAGGCGCGGATACGCAGTATTTT. The chain links TRBV4-1 to TRBJ2-3; D unclear. The ends were cut back, 9 bases at V and 6 bases at J, with 16 bases in the middle. Germline CDR1 reads MGHRA; CDR2 reads YSYEKL. This CDR3 is built from 13 residues.

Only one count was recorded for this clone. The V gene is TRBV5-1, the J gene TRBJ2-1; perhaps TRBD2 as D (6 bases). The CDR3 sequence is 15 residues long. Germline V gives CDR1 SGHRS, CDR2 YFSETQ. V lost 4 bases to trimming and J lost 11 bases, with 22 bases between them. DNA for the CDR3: TGCGCCAGCAGCCCGGAAGGTGGGTGGGGAGGCCAGCAGTTCTTC. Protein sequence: CASSPEGGWGGQQFF.

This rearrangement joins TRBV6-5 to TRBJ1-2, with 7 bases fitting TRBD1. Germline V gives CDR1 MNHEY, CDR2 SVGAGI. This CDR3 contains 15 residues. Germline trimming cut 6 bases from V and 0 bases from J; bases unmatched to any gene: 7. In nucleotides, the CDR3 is TGTGCCAGCAGCCCGGACAGGAGATCTAACTATGGCTACACCTTC. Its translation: CASSPDRRSNYGYTF.

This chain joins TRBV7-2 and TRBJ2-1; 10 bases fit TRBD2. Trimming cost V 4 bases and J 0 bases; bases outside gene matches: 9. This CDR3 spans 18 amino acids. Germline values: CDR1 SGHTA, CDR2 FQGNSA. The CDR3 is CASSSTLAGGPSYNEQFF. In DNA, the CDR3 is TGTGCCAGCAGCTCGACCTTAGCGGGAGGCCCCTCCTACAATGAGCAGTTCTTC.

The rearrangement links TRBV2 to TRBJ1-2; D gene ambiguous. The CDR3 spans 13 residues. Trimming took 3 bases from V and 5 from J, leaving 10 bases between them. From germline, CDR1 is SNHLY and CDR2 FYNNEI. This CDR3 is CASSDGPRYGYTF. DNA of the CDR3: TGTGCCAGCAGTGATGGACCGAGATATGGCTACACCTTC.

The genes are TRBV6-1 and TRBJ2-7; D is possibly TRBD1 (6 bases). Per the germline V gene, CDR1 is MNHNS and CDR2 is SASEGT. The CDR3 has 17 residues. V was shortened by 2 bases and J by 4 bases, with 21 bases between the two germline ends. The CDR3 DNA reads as TGTGCCAGCAGTGAAATTAGGGGGTGGACCAAATCGTACGAGCAGTACTTC. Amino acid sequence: CASSEIRGWTKSYEQYF.

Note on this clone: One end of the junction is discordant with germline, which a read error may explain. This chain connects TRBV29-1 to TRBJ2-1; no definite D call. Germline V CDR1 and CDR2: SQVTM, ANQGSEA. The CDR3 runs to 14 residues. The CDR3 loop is CSGEKGLSYNEQFF. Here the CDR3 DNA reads TGCAGCGGTGAAAAGGGTTTATCCTACAATGAGCAGTTCTTC.